This TCR beta chain is drawn from a study of circulating CD8 cells and anti-PD-1 response in melanoma. Study-wide results and caveats: Peptide assays on expanded sorted subsets replaced tumor-based reactivity testing. Generally, no replicate experiments were performed.

The CDR3 totals 16 residues. V was shortened by 0 bases and J by 2 bases, with 11 bases between the two germline ends. Germline V gene sequence: CDR1 LGHNA, CDR2 YNFKEQ. In this sample, this clonotype is large. Its antigen is unidentified. TCR libraries were prepared from approximately 15 ng of total RNA with the QIAseq Immune Repertoire TCR panel. TCRdb analysed the reads with MiXCR anew, one entry per CDR3 protein. This table holds more than 150 distinct CDR3 sequences, over 9% found once. Sorting of live CD3+CD8+TCRalphabeta+ cells by PD-1 and/or TIGIT gave four subsets. The receptor was derived from a human donor with melanoma. The genes are TRBV4-2 and TRBJ1-5, with D unresolved. Sequenced material: CD8+ T cells from PBMCs, taken at baseline or after one month of anti-PD-1 therapy (not recorded which). CDR3 nucleotides: TGTGCCAGCAGCCAAGAGCTCGTGGCAGGCAATCAGCCCCAGCATTTT. It is translated as CASSQELVAGNQPQHF.